The 9 T cell receptor beta chains given below trace back to one sample, sequenced in a study of blood T cell repertoires in COVID-19. Some clones are missing from TCRdb's copy, which holds only in-frame ones; the method was immunoSEQ multiplex PCR. The data show about 200,000 clones, with around 81% seen just once and 7.5% held by the top ten. Sequencing input: PBMCs or T cells enriched from blood (not recorded which). These receptors were taken from a man between 35 and 55 years old who had recovered from COVID-19.

This chain links TRBV4-1 with TRBJ1-5, with TRBD1 matching over 9 bases. The CDR3 is 16 residues long. V lost 4 bases and J lost 1; bases outside the gene matches: 5. Germline CDR1 reads MGHRA; CDR2 reads YSYEKL. Here the CDR3 reads CASSPQGALSNQPQHF. DNA of the CDR3: TGCGCCAGCAGCCCACAGGGGGCCTTAAGCAATCAGCCCCAGCATTTT.

The rearrangement links TRBV9 to TRBJ1-3, with 8 bases identical to TRBD1. J was trimmed by 2 bases and V by 1 base; bases with no gene match: 11. The germline CDR1 and CDR2 sequences are SGDLS and YYNGEE. This CDR3 spans 18 amino acids. CDR3 loop: CASSVRGNRGMAGNTIYF. The CDR3 DNA is TGTGCCAGCAGCGTAAGAGGGAACAGGGGGATGGCTGGAAACACCATATATTTT.

This clone has just one count. Other nucleotide sequences from this sample produce the same CDR3. This chain joins TRBV5-1 and TRBJ1-3; TRBD1 matches 7 bases. Germline trimming cut 2 bases from V and 4 bases from J; bases unmatched to any gene: 3. This CDR3 has 14 amino acids. The germline V gene encodes CDR1 SGHRS and CDR2 YFSETQ. This CDR3 reads CASSLDRAGNTIYF. CDR3 DNA: TGCGCCAGCAGCTTAGACAGGGCCGGAAACACCATATATTTT.

The chain couples TRBV21-1 to TRBJ2-6; the table calls TRBD2, which could not be checked here. TRBV21-1 is recorded as a pseudogene. The CDR3 has 20 amino acids. The CDR3, as DNA: TGTGCCAGTCTCCTAAGGTTGAGAGGGGACTTGCGTCCTGGAGCCAACGTCCTGACTTTC. Its protein is CASLLRLRGDLRPGANVLTF.

This chain's CDR3 is CASSLLLEETQYF. For the CDR3, the DNA is TGTGCCAGCAGCTTGTTGCTCGAGGAGACCCAGTACTTC. The chain is built from TRBV5-4 and TRBJ2-5; D unresolved. Trimming shortened V by 1 base and J by 5 bases, and 9 bases separated the two germline ends. The CDR3 spans 13 residues. Germline CDR1 reads SGHNT; CDR2 reads YYREEE (reference sequence).

This clone appeared once. V usage is TRBV5-1 and J usage is TRBJ1-2; the D is unclear. V lost 0 bases and J lost 0, with 6 bases in between. Germline V gives CDR1 SGHRS, CDR2 YFSETQ. The CDR3 has 14 residues. CDR3 DNA sequence: TGCGCCAGCAGCTTGGCCGGTTCTAACTATGGCTACACCTTC. This gives the protein CASSLAGSNYGYTF.

The V call is TRBV15, the J call TRBJ1-5, with 9 positions matching TRBD1. CDR1 is LNHNV, CDR2 YYDKDF, per germline (reference sequence). J gave up 6 bases and V 5 bases, and 8 bases lay outside the gene matches. The CDR3 is 15 residues long. CDR3 amino acids: CATSPRGTGLQPQHF. The CDR3 coding sequence is TGTGCCACCAGCCCCCGCGGGACAGGGCTTCAGCCCCAGCATTTT. Complete variable domain (other parts from reference TRBV15 and TRBJ1-5): DAMVIQNPRYQVTQFGKPVTLSCSQTLNHNVMYWYQQKSSQAPKLLFHYYDKDFNNEADTPDNFQSRRPNTSFCFLDIRSPGLGDTAMYLCATSPRGTGLQPQHFGDGTRLSIL.

This clone was detected only once. This chain connects TRBV2 to TRBJ2-3, with D possibly matching TRBD2 (6 bases). V lost 0 bases and J 8 bases, leaving 12 bases between the germline ends. There are 14 residues in the CDR3. CDR1 and CDR2 from the germline V gene are SNHLY and FYNNEI. The CDR3 bases are TGTGCCAGCAGTGAAGCGCTTCGGGGGAGTACGCAGTATTTT. Amino acids: CASSEALRGSTQYF.

This chain connects TRBV3-1 (or the pseudogene TRBV3-2) to TRBJ1-2, with a tentative D call TRBD1 (5 bases). The CDR3 covers 19 residues. The V end lost 0 bases, the J end lost 0 bases, and 20 bases lay between the germline ends. Looked up from germline, CDR1 is LGHDT and CDR2 is YNNKEL (reference sequence). The chain's CDR3 is CASSQDPGWQGVPNYGYTF. CDR3 sequence (DNA): TGTGCCAGCAGCCAAGATCCTGGTTGGCAGGGTGTCCCTAACTATGGCTACACCTTC.